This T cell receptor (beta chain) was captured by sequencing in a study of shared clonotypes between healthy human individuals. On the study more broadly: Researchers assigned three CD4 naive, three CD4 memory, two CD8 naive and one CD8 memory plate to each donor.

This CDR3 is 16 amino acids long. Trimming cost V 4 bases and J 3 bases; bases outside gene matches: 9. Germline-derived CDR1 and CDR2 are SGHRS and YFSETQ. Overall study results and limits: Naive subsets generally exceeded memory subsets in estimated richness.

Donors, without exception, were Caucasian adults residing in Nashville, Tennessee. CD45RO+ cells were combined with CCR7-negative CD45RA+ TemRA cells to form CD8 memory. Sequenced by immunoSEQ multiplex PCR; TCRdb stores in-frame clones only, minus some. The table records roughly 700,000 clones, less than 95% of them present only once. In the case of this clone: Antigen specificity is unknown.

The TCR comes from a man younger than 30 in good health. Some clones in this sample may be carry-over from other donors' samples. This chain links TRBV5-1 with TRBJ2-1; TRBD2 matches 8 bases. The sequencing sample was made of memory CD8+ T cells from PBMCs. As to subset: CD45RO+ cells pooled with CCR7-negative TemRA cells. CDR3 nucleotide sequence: TGCGCCAGCAGCAGAGAATCGGGACTAGTCTACAATGAGCAGTTCTTC. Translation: CASSRESGLVYNEQFF.